This is a list of T cell receptor beta chains from one sample in a study of regulatory T cells in long-lasting Graves disease. TCRdb re-called the multiplex PCR reads with MiXCR, one entry per CDR3 protein. The sample yields 200,000 to 250,000 distinct CDR3 sequences, about a sixth seen once. Material: peripheral blood mononuclear cells (PBMCs), obtained at new diagnosis, from a patient treated with antithyroid drugs. The origin of the receptors is a female donor with Graves disease. The CDR3 runs from the conserved cysteine through the conserved F or W. A D gene is named only where the DNA matches it firmly. Part of the rows lack a size; the others show once, few, many or a class for expanded clones.

clone size	J gene	D gene	V gene	CDR3 DNA	CDR3 protein
many	TRBJ1-1	-	TRBV5-1	TGCGCCAGCAGCTTGGGACAGGACACTGAAGCTTTCTTT	CASSLGQDTEAFF
many	TRBJ2-7	-	TRBV12-3/TRBV12-4	TGTGCCAGCACCCTCCGGGCGGGTTTACGCTCCTACGAGCAGTACTTC	CASTLRAGLRSYEQYF
many	TRBJ2-5	TRBD1	TRBV28	TGTGCCAGCACCGACAGGGTTGAGACCCAGTACTTC	CASTDRVETQYF
-	TRBJ1-1	-	TRBV11-2	TGTGCCAGCAGCTTAAGATACCAGAACACTGAAGCTTTCTTT	CASSLRYQNTEAFF
many	TRBJ2-1	TRBD2	TRBV28	TGTGCCAGCAGTTTTCGCCGAGCGGGAGGGGGGGGCTCCTACAATGAGCAGTTCTTC	CASSFRRAGGGGSYNEQFF
many	TRBJ2-3	TRBD2	TRBV9	TGTGCCAGCAGCGTGGCGGGAGGGCGTACAGATACGCAGTATTTT	CASSVAGGRTDTQYF
many	TRBJ2-1	-	TRBV24-1	TGTGCCACCAGTGATTTGGGCGGGCAGTTCTTC	CATSDLGGQFF
many	TRBJ2-3	-	TRBV6-2/TRBV6-3	TGTGCCAGCAGTTCCCCGGACGCGGTGGGTACGCAGTATTTT	CASSSPDAVGTQYF
many	TRBJ2-5	TRBD1	TRBV9	TGTGCCAGCAGCCGGGACAGGACCTCGCAAGAGACCCAGTACTTC	CASSRDRTSQETQYF
many	TRBJ2-1	-	TRBV27	TGTGCCAGCAGTTCCGCGGCGCGCAGAGGGGTGAGGGACAATGAGCAGTTCTTC	CASSSAARRGVRDNEQFF
many	TRBJ2-3	TRBD2	TRBV20-1	TGCAGTGCTAGCGGAGCGGGAGTAAGCACAGATACGCAGTATTTT	CSASGAGVSTDTQYF
-	TRBJ2-6	-	TRBV19	TGTGCCAGTAGTGAAGTATCTGGGGCCAACGTCCTGACTTTC	CASSEVSGANVLTF
few	TRBJ1-6	-	TRBV20-1	TGCAGTGCTAGACCCAACTATAATTCACCCCTCCACTTT	CSARPNYNSPLHF
many	TRBJ2-1	-	TRBV14	TGTGCCAGCAGCCAACCGAGAGGGGCCTACAATGAGCAGTTCTTC	CASSQPRGAYNEQFF
many	TRBJ2-1	TRBD1	TRBV7-8	TGTGCCAGCAGCTCCTTGGACAGGGTAAGAGATGAGCAGTTCTTC	CASSSLDRVRDEQFF
many	TRBJ2-7	TRBD2	TRBV27	TGTGCCAGCAGTTTAGCTAGCGGGGGCTACTACGAGCAGTACTTC	CASSLASGGYYEQYF
many	TRBJ1-2	-	TRBV7-3	TGTGCCAGCAGCTTACCTGTAAAGGACTATGGCTACACCTTC	CASSLPVKDYGYTF